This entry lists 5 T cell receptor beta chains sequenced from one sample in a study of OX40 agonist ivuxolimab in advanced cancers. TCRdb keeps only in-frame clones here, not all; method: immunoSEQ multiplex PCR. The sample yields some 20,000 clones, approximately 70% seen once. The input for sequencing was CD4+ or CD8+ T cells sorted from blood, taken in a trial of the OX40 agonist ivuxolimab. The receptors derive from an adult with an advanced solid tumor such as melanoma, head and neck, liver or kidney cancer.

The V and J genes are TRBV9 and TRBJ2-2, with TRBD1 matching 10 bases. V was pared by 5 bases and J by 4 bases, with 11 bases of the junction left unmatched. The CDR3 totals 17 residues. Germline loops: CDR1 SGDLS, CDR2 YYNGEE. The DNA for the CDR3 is TGTGCCAGCAGGTCCTCGTGGACAGGGGGATCCACCGGGGAGCTGTTTTTT. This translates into CASRSSWTGGSTGELFF.

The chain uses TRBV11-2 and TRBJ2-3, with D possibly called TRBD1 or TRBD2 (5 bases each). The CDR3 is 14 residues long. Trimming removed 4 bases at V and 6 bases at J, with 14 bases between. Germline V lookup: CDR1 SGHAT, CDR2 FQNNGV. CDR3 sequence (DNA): TGTGCCAGCAGCTCCAACTGGGGCGGGGATACGCAGTATTTT. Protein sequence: CASSSNWGGDTQYF.

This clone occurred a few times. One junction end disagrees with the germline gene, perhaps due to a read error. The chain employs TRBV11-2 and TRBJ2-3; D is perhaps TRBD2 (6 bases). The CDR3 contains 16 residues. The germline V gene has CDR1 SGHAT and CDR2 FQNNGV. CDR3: CASNLEFGGRTDTQYF. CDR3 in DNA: TGTGCCAGCAACTTAGAATTCGGGGGACGCACAGATACGCAGTATTTT.

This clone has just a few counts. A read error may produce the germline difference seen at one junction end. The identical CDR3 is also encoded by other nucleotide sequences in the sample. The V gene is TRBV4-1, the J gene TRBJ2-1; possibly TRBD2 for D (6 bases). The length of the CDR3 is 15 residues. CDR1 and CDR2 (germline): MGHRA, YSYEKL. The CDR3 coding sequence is TGTGCCAGCAGCCAAGAGGAGGGCACTTACAATGAGCAGTTCTTC. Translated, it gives CASSQEEGTYNEQFF.

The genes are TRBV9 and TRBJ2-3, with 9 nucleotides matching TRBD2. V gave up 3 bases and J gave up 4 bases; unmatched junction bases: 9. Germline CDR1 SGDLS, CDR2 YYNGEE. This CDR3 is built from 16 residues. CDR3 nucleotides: TGTGCCAGCAGCGGACTGGGCGGGGGGGCAGCAGATACGCAGTATTTT. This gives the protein CASSGLGGGAADTQYF.